This T cell receptor beta chain was captured by sequencing in a study of beta chain features in type 1 diabetes. In the study overall: Patients were similar to healthy donors in age and gender (as well as in cell yields). Study findings and constraints: Moderate yet significant TCRB CDR3 shortening was seen in Type 1 diabetes patients in all four CD4+ subsets. The cDNA sequencing approach could over-represent high-TCR-expressing cells.

Trimming stripped 2 bases from V and 3 bases from J, with 8 bases between. Germline assignment: CDR1 SGHRS and CDR2 YFSETQ. The CDR3 contains 14 residues. Of note for this clone: Its antigen is undetermined. Additional DNA sequences in this sample encode the identical CDR3.

The isolated RNA, all of it, was reverse transcribed, so expressed TCRB transcripts were what got sequenced. TCRdb keeps only in-frame clones here, not all; method: immunoSEQ multiplex PCR. The table lists 300,000 to 400,000 clones, about a tenth of them singletons, with about 1% in the top ten. This chain connects TRBV5-1 to TRBJ2-2, with D perhaps TRBD1 or TRBD2 (5 bases each). This clonotype originated in a young man with type 1 diabetes. The material sequenced was central memory CD4+ T cells from blood. This CDR3 is CASSFQGDTGELFF. The CDR3 DNA is TGCGCCAGCAGCTTTCAGGGAGACACCGGGGAGCTGTTTTTT.